What follows is one T cell receptor (beta chain) and its context. The V gene lost 3 bases and the J gene lost 3 bases, with 12 bases spanning the gap. The germline V gene has CDR1 KGHSH and CDR2 LQKENI. The CDR3 runs to 15 residues. The sample originates from a study of cytomegalovirus exposure and HLA in healthy donors. Using immunoSEQ multiplex PCR, the repertoire was profiled, and TCRdb retains in-frame clones only, with some absent. This table holds around 150,000 clones, 75% to 95% found once. The source of this sequence is a woman in her late teens or twenties in good health and CMV-seropositive. The sample taken for sequencing was PBMCs. V gene TRBV18 combines with J gene TRBJ2-1; D gene unclear. The CDR3 bases are TGTGCCAGCTCACCGTCGTCAGGAAGCTACAATGAGCAGTTCTTC. It translates to CASSPSSGSYNEQFF.